This T cell receptor beta chain is drawn from a study of cytomegalovirus exposure and HLA in healthy donors. CDR1 PRHDT and CDR2 FYEKMQ come from the germline V gene (reference sequence). The CDR3 spans 15 residues. V was pared by 5 bases and J by 7 bases, with 11 bases of the junction left unmatched. Study findings and constraints: With high specificity and sensitivity, the classifier reportedly diagnosed cytomegalovirus status. The majority of CMV-associated TCR beta chains were reported as apparently HLA-restricted in a later analysis. Indistinguishability led to the exclusion of some V segments, TRBV6-2 and TRBV6-3 included. Solely CMV serostatus was available to characterize immune exposure.

Note on this clone: No antigen is known for it.

13 Jbeta primers and 60 Vbeta primers were used for the PCR. Profiling relied on immunoSEQ multiplex PCR, and the TCRdb table lists in-frame clones only, not all of them. The table lists about 250,000 clones, around 80% of them singletons. This sequence originates from a girl aged 2 to 9 in good health and CMV-seronegative. This chain links TRBV13 with TRBJ2-1; TRBD1 matches 7 bases. What was sequenced was PBMCs. The CDR3 sequence: CASSRTLGGWNEQFF. The DNA for the CDR3 is TGTGCCAGCAGCCGCACGCTAGGGGGCTGGAATGAGCAGTTCTTC.